This TCR beta chain was sequenced in a study of blood T cell repertoires in COVID-19. Generated by immunoSEQ multiplex PCR, the TCRdb table keeps only in-frame clones and is missing some. The sample has more than 200,000 clones, around 80% seen once. Living in 24 US areas, the participants were between roughly 18 and 90 years of age. In assigning cohorts, the study relied on participant-reported clinical history. The study counted Cohort 3 donors as recovered given two negative PCRs, clearance, or symptom resolution. Trimming cost V 6 bases and J 10 bases; bases outside gene matches: 8. The CDR3 runs 14 residues. Germline V gene sequence: CDR1 SNHLY, CDR2 FYNNEI. This clone appeared a few times.

What was sequenced was PBMCs or T cells enriched from blood (not recorded which). V and J are TRBV2 and TRBJ1-6, with 8 nucleotides matching TRBD1. The clonotype originates from a man in his fifties or sixties who had recovered from COVID-19. The CDR3 coding sequence is TGTGCCAGCAGGGAGGACAGGGTCGGCTCACCCCTCCACTTT. This translates into CASREDRVGSPLHF.